Each of the 5 T cell receptor beta chains below was sequenced from the same sample in a study of post-analysis software for immune sequencing data. Study-level findings and limits: Compared with controls, patients had more of about 5 TRBV segments, including TRBV5-6, TRBV5-1 and TRBV20-1.

Unique molecular identifiers were present in the TCR beta cDNA libraries. TCRdb reanalysed the PCR reads using MiXCR and keeps one entry per CDR3 protein. Here the sample spans roughly 870,000 distinct CDR3 sequences, approximately 57% being singletons. These TCRs' antigens remain unknown. Sequencing input: blood. The receptors derive from a girl between 10 and 17 years old with multiple sclerosis.

The gene calls are TRBV20-1 and TRBJ2-5, with TRBD2 matching over 7 bases. J was trimmed by 1 base and V by 5 bases; bases with no gene match: 7. This CDR3 contains 14 residues. Germline V lookup: CDR1 DFQATT, CDR2 SNEGSKA (reference sequence). The CDR3 nucleotides read TGCAGTGCTTCGCTACTAGCGAGCCAAGAGACCCAGTACTTC. This translates into CSASLLASQETQYF.

The CDR3 DNA reads TGCAGTGCTAGCATTTCGGGACTAGCGGATAACAAAAACATTCAGTACTTC. Protein: CSASISGLADNKNIQYF. The V call is TRBV20-1, the J call TRBJ2-4; 11 nucleotides align to TRBD2. V trimming: 3 bases; J trimming: 3 bases; junction bases outside the gene matches: 10. The CDR3 has 17 residues. CDR1 and CDR2 (germline): DFQATT, SNEGSKA (reference sequence).

In this sample, this clonotype turned up once. The chain recombines TRBV12-3 or TRBV12-4 with TRBJ2-3; the match to TRBD1 covers 7 bases. This CDR3 has 13 residues. V was clipped by 6 bases and J by 6 bases; unmatched bases: 6. The CDR3 loop is CASSPGTEDTQYF. CDR3 coding DNA: TGTGCCAGCAGCCCAGGGACAGAGGATACGCAGTATTTT.

The chain has TRBV10-3 and TRBJ2-4; 12 positions agree with TRBD1. Gene TRBJ2-7 matches the end of the DNA better, so the J call may be wrong. The V gene's germline CDR1 is ENHRY and CDR2 SYGVKD. The CDR3 sequence is 14 residues long. The CDR3 nucleotides are TGTGCCATCAGTGGGGGACAGGGGGCTAACGAGCAGTACTTC. Translated, it gives CAISGGQGANEQYF.

The rearrangement uses TRBV5-1 and TRBJ1-2; TRBD1 is a possible D gene (5 bases). Between the trimmed V and J ends, which lost 4 bases and 3 bases, there was a span of 13 bases. The germline V gene has CDR1 SGHRS and CDR2 YFSETQ. The CDR3 sequence is 14 residues long. This CDR3 is CASSTDSRDYGYTF. CDR3 nucleotide sequence: TGCGCCAGCAGCACCGACAGCCGAGACTATGGCTACACCTTC.